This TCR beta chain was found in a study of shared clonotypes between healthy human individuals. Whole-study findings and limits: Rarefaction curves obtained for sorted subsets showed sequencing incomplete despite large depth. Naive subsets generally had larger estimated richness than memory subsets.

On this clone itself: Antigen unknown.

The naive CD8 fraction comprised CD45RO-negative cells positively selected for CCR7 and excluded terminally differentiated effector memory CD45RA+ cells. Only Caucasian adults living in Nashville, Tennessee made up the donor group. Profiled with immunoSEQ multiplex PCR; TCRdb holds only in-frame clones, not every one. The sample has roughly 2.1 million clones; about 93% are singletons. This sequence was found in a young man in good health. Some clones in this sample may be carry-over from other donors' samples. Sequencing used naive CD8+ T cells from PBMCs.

The CDR3 sequence: CASSPPNDFNYGYTF. As DNA, the CDR3 is TGTGCCAGCAGCCCCCCCAACGATTTTAACTATGGCTACACCTTC. This chain links TRBV7-9 with TRBJ1-2; D is undetermined. V was shortened by 5 bases and J by 1 base, with 14 bases between the two germline ends. In germline, CDR1 is SEHNR, CDR2 FQNEAQ (reference sequence). There are 15 residues in the CDR3.